The 22 T cell receptor beta chains presented below share a single source sample, sequenced in a study of regulatory T cells in long-lasting Graves disease. Time point described: persistent/refractory GD, antithyroid drugs over 5 years with positive TRAb. RNA from PBMCs was the source of the TCR library. Building of the TCR beta libraries involved iRepertoire HTBI primers and Arm-PCR of CDR3 regions. TCRdb reanalysed the multiplex PCR reads using MiXCR and keeps one entry per CDR3 protein. The sample includes 300,000 to 350,000 distinct CDR3 sequences, around 19% seen only once; the top ten take approximately 31%. Sequenced here: peripheral blood mononuclear cells (PBMCs), sampled when the disease was refractory, from a patient treated with antithyroid drugs. The receptors stem from a female donor with Graves disease.

This clonotype was counted a few times. One end of the junction fails to match germline, which may point to a read error. V gene TRBV12-3 or TRBV12-4 combines with J gene TRBJ2-2, with 7 positions matching TRBD2. The CDR3 has 15 amino acids. In DNA, the CDR3 is TGTGCCACCGGCTTTTGGGGGGGTAACACCAGGGAGCTGTTTTTT. This gives the protein CATGFWGGNTRELFF.

The V gene is TRBV25-1, the J gene TRBJ2-5; 11 nucleotides align to TRBD2. The CDR3 sequence is 16 residues long. The V gene end was trimmed by 8 bases and the J gene end by 3 bases; junction bases not matched to a gene: 11. CDR1 MGHDK and CDR2 SYGVNS come from the germline V gene. The CDR3 loop reads CASAMLTSGGKETQYF. CDR3 nucleotides: TGTGCCAGCGCGATGCTTACTAGCGGGGGTAAAGAGACCCAGTACTTC.

This clonotype was counted many times. The CDR3, as DNA: TGTGCCAGCAGTTTGGGGGTTTTTAGGGCGCGCTCTGGGGCCAACGTCCTGACTTTC. Its translation is CASSLGVFRARSGANVLTF. The genes are TRBV12-3 or TRBV12-4 and TRBJ2-6; D may be TRBD1 or TRBD2 (5 bases each). V lost 3 bases and J lost 0, with 18 bases in between. The CDR3 loop spans 19 amino acids.

Ten or more counts support this clonotype. The chain is built from TRBV3-1 and TRBJ2-7; D perhaps matches TRBD1 (6 bases). Germline assignment: CDR1 LGHDT and CDR2 YNNKEL (reference sequence). The CDR3 loop spans 14 amino acids. Trimming left V 1 base short and J 0 bases short, with 7 bases between. The CDR3 nucleotides read TGTGCCAGCAGCCAAGGGACAGCCTCCTACGAGCAGTACTTC. Amino acid sequence: CASSQGTASYEQYF.

This clonotype was observed at least ten times. V usage is TRBV28 and J usage is TRBJ1-2, with 8 nucleotides matching TRBD1. The CDR3 runs to 15 residues. With 3 bases clipped from V and 5 bases from J, the junction kept 8 bases outside the gene matches. Germline loops: CDR1 MDHEN, CDR2 SYDVKM. This chain's CDR3 is CASSLGAGGWYGYTF. CDR3 DNA sequence: TGTGCCAGCAGTTTGGGGGCAGGGGGCTGGTATGGCTACACCTTC.

This clonotype has a handful of counts. A much larger clone sits a single nucleotide away, making a read error possible. The rearrangement links TRBV6-2 or TRBV6-3 to TRBJ2-5, with 8 nucleotides matching TRBD1. The CDR3 is made up of 13 amino acids. Germline CDR1 is MNHEY and CDR2 is SVGEGT. The chain's CDR3 is CASTWTGRETRYF. CDR3 sequence (DNA): TGTGCCAGCACTTGGACAGGGAGAGAGACCCGGTACTTC.

This clonotype was picked up many times. This chain joins TRBV15 and TRBJ2-5; 7 bases agree with TRBD1. The J segment lost 5 bases and the V segment lost 3 bases, leaving 9 bases of the junction unmatched. The CDR3 loop spans 15 amino acids. In germline, CDR1 is LNHNV, CDR2 YYDKDF (reference sequence). CDR3: CATSRGQSYRETQYF. CDR3 nucleotides: TGTGCCACCAGCAGGGGACAGTCCTACCGGGAGACCCAGTACTTC.

This chain connects TRBV3-1 to TRBJ2-5, with D hard to call. The J call may be faulty, since TRBJ2-1 better matches the DNA end. The CDR3 runs 13 residues. Germline V gives CDR1 LGHDT, CDR2 YNNKEL (reference sequence). In nucleotides, the CDR3 is TGTGCCAGCAGCCAAGAGGACCGGGATGAGCAGTTCTTC. Translation gives CASSQEDRDEQFF.

The chain combines TRBV7-9 with TRBJ1-2, with 10 bases that match TRBD1. The germline V gene encodes CDR1 SEHNR and CDR2 FQNEAQ (reference sequence). This CDR3 comprises 16 residues. The J segment lost 1 base and the V segment lost 5 bases, leaving 7 bases of the junction unmatched. The CDR3, as DNA: TGTGCCAGCAGCGCTAAGACAGGGGGCCTTAACTATGGCTACACCTTC. Residues: CASSAKTGGLNYGYTF.

This chain uses TRBV4-1 with TRBJ2-7; possibly TRBD1 for D (5 bases). The V end lost 3 bases, the J end lost 2 bases, and 8 bases lay between the germline ends. Germline loops: CDR1 MGHRA, CDR2 YSYEKL. This CDR3 contains 13 residues. The CDR3 reads CASSQLQAYEQYF. The DNA for the CDR3 is TGCGCCAGCAGCCAGCTACAGGCCTACGAGCAGTACTTC.

This chain connects TRBV7-9 to TRBJ2-3; TRBD1 or TRBD2 may be the D gene (5 bases each). Germline values: CDR1 SEHNR, CDR2 FQNEAQ (reference sequence). Trimming shortened V by 5 bases and J by 3 bases, and 15 bases separated the two germline ends. The CDR3 totals 15 residues. For the CDR3, the DNA is TGTGCCAGCAGCCTGCAGGGAGTATGGACAGATACGCAGTATTTT. Its protein product is CASSLQGVWTDTQYF.

Many counts were recorded for this clonotype. This chain links TRBV12-3 or TRBV12-4 with TRBJ1-2; the D is unclear. Between the trimmed V and J ends, which lost 5 bases and 4 bases, there was a span of 20 bases. This CDR3 is 16 amino acids long. CDR3: CASSRRELKSTYGYTF. The CDR3 region has the DNA TGTGCCAGCAGTCGCCGGGAACTTAAAAGTACCTATGGCTACACCTTC.

This clonotype was counted many times. This sequence joins TRBV27 and TRBJ2-7; D gene ambiguous. The CDR3 has 14 residues. Trimming left V 6 bases short and J 1 base short, with 13 bases between. Germline V gene lookup returns CDR1 MNHEY and CDR2 SMNVEV (reference sequence). In DNA form, the CDR3 reads TGTGCCAGCAGAGTCAGGCCAGTGTCCTACGAGCAGTACTTC. It specifies CASRVRPVSYEQYF.

This clonotype was observed a handful of times. This chain joins TRBV7-2 and TRBJ2-3; TRBD2 aligns across 9 bases. The CDR3 length is 16 residues. Germline V gene data show CDR1 as SGHTA and CDR2 as FQGNSA. Trimming cost V 5 bases and J 0 bases; bases outside gene matches: 6. This chain's CDR3 is CASSGDAGGSTDTQYF. The CDR3 nucleotides read TGTGCCAGCAGCGGGGACGCGGGGGGGAGCACAGATACGCAGTATTTT.

To note about this clonotype: The likely explanation is a read error, given a far larger clone one base away. The chain combines TRBV7-9 with TRBJ1-1; no definite D call. This CDR3 spans 16 amino acids. V lost 8 bases and J lost 1, with 20 bases in between. The germline gives CDR1 SEHNR, CDR2 FQNEAQ (reference sequence). The CDR3 spells CASSFISGRTNTEAFF. The CDR3 DNA sequence: TGTGCCAGCTCTTTCATCTCCGGACGTACGAACACTGAAGCTTTCTTT. Supplemented by reference TRBV7-9 and TRBJ1-1, the full variable domain reads DTGVSQNPRHKITKRGQNVTFRCDPISEHNRLYWYRQTLGQGPEFLTYFQNEAQLEKSRLLSDRFSAERPKGSFSTLEIQRTEQGDSAMYLCASSFISGRTNTEAFFGQGTRLTVV.

The chain combines TRBV5-1 with TRBJ2-3; 10 bases are a match to TRBD1. CDR1 SGHRS and CDR2 YFSETQ come from the germline V gene. The J segment lost 11 bases and the V segment lost 7 bases, leaving 13 bases of the junction unmatched. CDR3 length equals 14 residues. The CDR3 sequence: CASDWGTGDKRQYF. The CDR3 region has the DNA TGCGCCAGCGATTGGGGGACAGGGGACAAGAGGCAGTATTTT. The full variable domain, rest sourced from reference TRBV5-1 and TRBJ2-3, is KAGVTQTPRYLIKTRGQQVTLSCSPISGHRSVSWYQQTPGQGLQFLFEYFSETQRNKGNFPGRFSGRQFSNSRSEMNVSTLELGDSALYLCASDWGTGDKRQYFGPGTRLTVL.

The table lists this clonotype with a few counts. V and J are TRBV7-2 and TRBJ2-7; no firm D call. Germline V CDR1 and CDR2: SGHTA, FQGNSA. This CDR3 comprises 16 residues. V lost 4 bases, J lost 3 bases, and 19 bases lay in between. The CDR3 protein is CASSSITDLGGYEQYF. Written as DNA, the CDR3 is TGTGCCAGCAGCTCGATAACGGACCTAGGCGGCTACGAGCAGTACTTC. The variable domain in full, completed from reference TRBV7-2 and TRBJ2-7, reads GAGVSQSPSNKVTEKGKDVELRCDPISGHTALYWYRQSLGQGLEFLIYFQGNSAPDKSGLPSDRFSAERTGGSVSTLTIQRTQQEDSAVYLCASSSITDLGGYEQYFGPGTRLTVT.

A note on this clonotype: A much larger clone sits a single nucleotide away, making a read error possible. This chain links TRBV12-3 or TRBV12-4 with TRBJ1-1; no clear D. This CDR3 has 14 amino acids. CDR3 loop: CASSRLGKNTEASF. The CDR3 DNA reads as TGTGCCAGCAGCCGTCTTGGTAAGAACACTGAAGCTTCCTTT.

V and J are TRBV5-6 and TRBJ1-1; D is unclear. Trimming left V 4 bases short and J 11 bases short, with 15 bases between. Germline CDR1 SGHDT, CDR2 YYEEEE. The CDR3 has 12 amino acids. The CDR3 is CASSPLVGWAFF. The CDR3 nucleotides read TGTGCCAGCAGCCCCCTGGTCGGATGGGCTTTCTTT.

This chain links TRBV6-2 or TRBV6-3 with TRBJ1-5; D gene uncertain. Germline assignment: CDR1 MNHEY and CDR2 SVGEGT. The V end was cut by 5 bases, the J end by 7 bases, with 15 bases between. The CDR3 contains 14 residues. Here the CDR3 DNA reads TGTGCCAGCAGTGAGGGAGCAGGCGGCCAGCCCCAGCATTTT. Translated: CASSEGAGGQPQHF.

The rearrangement uses TRBV20-1 and TRBJ2-5, with D perhaps TRBD1 (5 bases). The germline V gene encodes CDR1 DFQATT and CDR2 SNEGSKA (reference sequence). V lost 1 base, J lost 7 bases, and 16 bases lay in between. The CDR3 extends over 14 amino acids. CDR3 coding DNA: TGCAGTGCTAGAGTATGGGGCCGGCAGAGGACCCAGTACTTC. This translates into CSARVWGRQRTQYF.

For this clonotype: One end of the junction does not line up with germline, which may come from a read error. The chain has TRBV7-6 and TRBJ1-4, with unresolved D. The CDR3 extends over 16 amino acids. Germline CDR1 is SGHVS and CDR2 is FNYEAQ. CDR3 amino acids: CAGSPSRIPTNEKLFF. The DNA for the CDR3 is TGTGCCGGCAGCCCCTCCCGGATCCCAACTAATGAAAAACTGTTTTTT.